These T cell receptor beta chains were read from a single sample in a study of control samples from healthy donors and cancer patients. Sequencing used immunoSEQ multiplex PCR; TCRdb keeps in-frame clones, though not all of them. Of about 250,000 clones in the sample, around 80% are singletons; the top ten hold roughly 13%. Specimen: PBMCs. The receptors here all came from a woman aged 55-75 years with lung cancer. The CDR3 runs from the conserved cysteine through the conserved F or W. The D gene is left open where the match is weak. The size field is filled for only some rows; it gives once, few, many or a size class.

J gene	V gene	D gene	clone size	CDR3 protein	CDR3 DNA
TRBJ1-1	TRBV5-1	NA	NA	CASSLGVENTEAFF	TGCGCCAGCAGCTTGGGAGTGGAGAACACTGAAGCTTTCTTT
TRBJ2-5	TRBV5-4	TRBD1	NA	CASSSGGFETQYF	TGTGCCAGCAGCTCAGGGGGCTTTGAGACCCAGTACTTC
TRBJ2-3	TRBV7-3	TRBD2	NA	CASSLIAGGTDTQYF	TGTGCCAGCAGCTTAATAGCGGGGGGCACAGATACGCAGTATTTT
TRBJ2-7	TRBV4-1	NA	few	CASSPEGTGEQYF	TGCGCCAGCAGCCCCGAGGGGACGGGCGAGCAGTACTTC
TRBJ1-2	TRBV10-3	NA	NA	CAISESAAPYGYTF	TGTGCCATCAGTGAGTCTGCCGCTCCTTATGGCTACACCTTC
TRBJ2-7	TRBV19	NA	few	CASSIDVYYEQYF	TGTGCCAGTAGTATCGACGTCTACTACGAGCAGTACTTC
TRBJ2-2	TRBV5-1	NA	few	CASSLGDNTGELFF	TGCGCCAGCAGCTTGGGCGATAACACCGGGGAGCTGTTTTTT
TRBJ2-1	TRBV11-2	TRBD2	NA	CASSLSGSGSLNEQFF	TGTGCCAGCAGCTTATCGGGGAGCGGGAGCCTCAATGAGCAGTTCTTC
TRBJ2-3	TRBV5-1	TRBD1	NA	CASSLLGAGGADTQYF	TGCGCCAGCAGCTTGTTGGGGGCAGGGGGAGCAGATACGCAGTATTTT
TRBJ2-6	TRBV4-1	TRBD1	NA	CASSPGQGAPGANVLTF	TGCGCCAGCAGCCCGGGACAGGGGGCGCCTGGGGCCAACGTCCTGACTTTC
TRBJ2-7	TRBV18	TRBD1	few	CASSAGQGTYEQYF	TGTGCCAGCTCAGCGGGACAGGGCACCTACGAGCAGTACTTC
TRBJ2-7	TRBV3-1/TRBV3-2	NA	NA	CASSQEPGVYEQYF	TGTGCCAGCAGCCAAGAGCCAGGGGTCTACGAGCAGTACTTC
TRBJ1-6	TRBV9	NA	NA	CASSPNVDAHTPLHF	TGTGCCAGCAGCCCCAACGTTGACGCTCATACACCCCTCCACTTT
TRBJ1-2	TRBV5-1	NA	NA	CASSLAGRGRQSYGYTF	TGCGCCAGCAGCTTGGCGGGCAGGGGCCGTCAATCTTATGGCTACACCTTC
TRBJ2-1	TRBV5-1	TRBD2	NA	CASSLRLAGGGNEQFF	TGCGCCAGCAGCTTAAGGCTAGCGGGAGGCGGGAATGAGCAGTTCTTC
TRBJ1-2	TRBV6-6	NA	NA	CASSYGDSNYGYTF	TGTGCCAGCAGTTACGGTGACAGCAACTATGGCTACACCTTC
TRBJ1-5	TRBV29-1	TRBD1	NA	CSVSSDRGIDQPQHF	TGCAGCGTCAGTTCAGACAGGGGTATTGATCAGCCCCAGCATTTT
TRBJ1-6	TRBV4-1	NA	NA	CASIIKERLPLHF	TGCGCCAGCATAATAAAAGAGCGTTTGCCCCTCCACTTT
TRBJ1-1	TRBV5-1	TRBD1	NA	CASSWTPQGQSRPNTEAFF	TGCGCCAGCAGCTGGACGCCCCAGGGACAGTCCCGGCCGAACACTGAAGCTTTCTTT
TRBJ2-7	TRBV6-5	NA	few	CASSYHTGTSPEQYF	TGTGCCAGCAGTTACCATACGGGTACGTCGCCCGAGCAGTACTTC
TRBJ2-2	TRBV5-1	NA	NA	CASSLETGIRGGELFF	TGCGCCAGCAGCTTGGAGACCGGGATTCGTGGCGGGGAGCTGTTTTTT
TRBJ1-1	TRBV5-4	NA	few	CASSLGGQLNTEAFF	TGTGCCAGCAGCTTGGGGGGACAACTGAACACTGAAGCTTTCTTT
TRBJ2-7	TRBV5-8	TRBD1	NA	CASSRTGGQYF	TGTGCCAGCAGCCGAACAGGGGGGCAGTACTTC
TRBJ2-3	TRBV5-1	NA	few	CASSLTLVSTDTQYF	TGCGCCAGCAGCTTGACTCTGGTTAGCACAGATACGCAGTATTTT
TRBJ2-7	TRBV5-4	TRBD1	NA	CASSFRQGAYEQYF	TGTGCCAGCAGCTTCCGACAGGGGGCTTACGAGCAGTACTTC
TRBJ2-2	TRBV9	TRBD1	NA	CASSPRTGNTGELFF	TGTGCCAGCAGCCCACGGACAGGGAACACCGGGGAGCTGTTTTTT
TRBJ2-3	TRBV2	NA	NA	CASSSEGATDTQYF	TGTGCCAGCAGTTCTGAAGGGGCCACAGATACGCAGTATTTT
TRBJ1-2	TRBV10-2	NA	NA	CASMRDDYGYTF	TGCGCCAGCATGAGGGATGACTATGGCTACACCTTC
TRBJ1-1	TRBV10-3	NA	NA	CAISESRPDTNTEAFF	TGTGCCATCAGTGAGTCGAGGCCAGACACTAACACTGAAGCTTTCTTT
TRBJ1-1	TRBV3-1/TRBV3-2	NA	NA	CASSNPGLLNTEAFF	TGTGCCAGCAGTAACCCGGGATTATTGAACACTGAAGCTTTCTTT
TRBJ2-5	TRBV28	NA	NA	CASSFAETQYF	TGTGCCAGCAGTTTCGCCGAGACCCAGTACTTC
TRBJ2-3	TRBV6-5	TRBD1	NA	CASSLQGASTDTQYF	TGTGCCAGCAGTCTACAGGGGGCTAGCACAGATACGCAGTATTTT
TRBJ2-1	TRBV4-2	NA	NA	CASSQVADSNEQFF	TGTGCCAGCAGCCAAGTCGCAGATTCCAATGAGCAGTTCTTC
TRBJ2-3	TRBV3-1/TRBV3-2	TRBD2	once	CASSQGNLAGGSDTQYF	TGTGCCAGCAGCCAAGGGAATCTAGCGGGAGGCTCAGATACGCAGTATTTT
TRBJ2-3	TRBV11-2	NA	NA	CASSLEHTDTQYF	TGTGCCAGCAGCTTAGAACACACAGATACGCAGTATTTT
TRBJ2-5	TRBV28	TRBD1	NA	CASSIGQGLRETQYF	TGTGCCAGCAGTATAGGACAGGGACTCCGGGAGACCCAGTACTTC
TRBJ2-1	TRBV5-1	NA	NA	CASSAYGSSYNEQFF	TGCGCCAGCAGCGCTTACGGGAGCTCCTACAATGAGCAGTTCTTC
TRBJ2-3	TRBV11-2	NA	NA	CASSLDGGSTDTQYF	TGTGCCAGCAGCTTAGATGGGGGTAGCACAGATACGCAGTATTTT
TRBJ1-5	TRBV18	NA	NA	CASAPNDNSNQPQHF	TGTGCCAGCGCCCCTAACGACAATAGCAATCAGCCCCAGCATTTT
TRBJ1-1	TRBV5-6	NA	NA	CASSLGPVNTEAFF	TGTGCCAGCAGCTTGGGACCGGTGAACACTGAAGCTTTCTTT
TRBJ1-5	TRBV2	NA	NA	CASSDSNQPQHF	TGTGCCAGCAGTGACAGCAATCAGCCCCAGCATTTT
TRBJ1-5	TRBV9	NA	NA	CASSSGGWGNQPQHF	TGTGCCAGCAGCTCCGGGGGCTGGGGCAATCAGCCCCAGCATTTT
TRBJ2-2	TRBV4-1	NA	NA	CASSVGAYTGELFF	TGCGCCTCCTCAGTGGGGGCCTACACCGGGGAGCTGTTTTTT
TRBJ2-7	TRBV11-2	NA	NA	CASSPLYEQYF	TGTGCCAGCAGCCCCCTCTACGAGCAGTACTTC
TRBJ1-1	TRBV7-7	NA	NA	CASSFKGTEAFF	TGTGCCAGCAGCTTTAAGGGGACTGAAGCTTTCTTT
TRBJ2-1	TRBV4-2	TRBD2	NA	CASSTNLKRGRYNEQFF	TGTGCCAGCAGCACAAATCTTAAGCGGGGCAGGTACAATGAGCAGTTCTTC
TRBJ1-1	TRBV18	NA	few	CASSEARGDTEAFF	TGTGCCAGCTCGGAGGCCAGGGGCGACACTGAAGCTTTCTTT
TRBJ1-1	TRBV27	NA	few	CASSLVRDTEAFF	TGTGCCAGCAGTTTAGTCCGGGACACTGAAGCTTTCTTT
TRBJ1-1	TRBV2	NA	once	CASDPGTPNTEAFF	TGTGCCAGCGACCCCGGGACACCGAACACTGAAGCTTTCTTT
TRBJ1-3	TRBV18	TRBD1	NA	CASSLNPGQAGNTIYF	TGTGCCAGCTCATTAAATCCAGGACAGGCCGGAAACACCATATATTTT
TRBJ1-4	TRBV27	TRBD1	NA	CASRAGTGVNNEKLFF	TGTGCCAGCCGGGCCGGGACAGGGGTTAATAATGAAAAACTGTTTTTT
TRBJ1-5	TRBV5-1	TRBD1	few	CASREGAYSNQPQHF	TGCGCCAGCAGAGAGGGGGCCTATAGCAATCAGCCCCAGCATTTT
TRBJ1-5	TRBV28	NA	NA	CASTLPSRGEYNQPQHF	TGTGCCAGCACCCTACCCTCGCGTGGGGAATACAATCAGCCCCAGCATTTT
TRBJ1-1	TRBV6-5	NA	NA	CASGYSGGTEAFF	TGTGCCAGCGGATACAGTGGGGGCACTGAAGCTTTCTTT
TRBJ1-1	TRBV27	NA	NA	CASSSRDASEAFF	TGTGCCAGCAGTTCCCGCGACGCGAGTGAAGCTTTCTTT
TRBJ1-1	TRBV18	TRBD1	NA	CASSPRTGGAVGTEAFF	TGTGCCAGCTCACCAAGGACAGGGGGCGCGGTAGGCACTGAAGCTTTCTTT
TRBJ1-1	TRBV28	NA	once	CASSLTQDTEAFF	TGTGCCAGCAGTTTAACACAGGACACTGAAGCTTTCTTT
TRBJ1-1	TRBV15	NA	NA	CATSSALMNTEAFF	TGTGCCACCAGCAGTGCCCTTATGAACACTGAAGCTTTCTTT
TRBJ1-2	TRBV5-6	NA	NA	CASSFWVLNYGYTF	TGTGCCAGCTCTTTCTGGGTCCTTAACTATGGCTACACCTTC
TRBJ1-4	TRBV30	TRBD1	NA	CAWSVIGTGGDKLFF	TGTGCCTGGAGTGTAATCGGAACAGGGGGTGACAAACTGTTTTTT